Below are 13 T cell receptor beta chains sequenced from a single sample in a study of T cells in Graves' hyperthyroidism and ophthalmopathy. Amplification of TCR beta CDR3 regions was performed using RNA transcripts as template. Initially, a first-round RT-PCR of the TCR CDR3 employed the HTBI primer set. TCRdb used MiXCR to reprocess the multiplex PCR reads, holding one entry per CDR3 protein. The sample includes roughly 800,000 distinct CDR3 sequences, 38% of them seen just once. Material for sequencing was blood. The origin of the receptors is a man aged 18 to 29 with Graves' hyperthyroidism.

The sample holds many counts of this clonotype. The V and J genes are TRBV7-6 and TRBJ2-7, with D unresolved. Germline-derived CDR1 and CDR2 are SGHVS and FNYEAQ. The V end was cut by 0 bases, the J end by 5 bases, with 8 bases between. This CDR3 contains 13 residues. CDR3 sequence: CASSLAPRNEQYF. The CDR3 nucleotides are TGTGCCAGCAGCTTAGCACCGAGGAACGAGCAGTACTTC. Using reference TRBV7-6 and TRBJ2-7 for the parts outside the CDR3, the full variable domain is GAGVSQSPRYKVTKRGQDVALRCDPISGHVSLYWYRQALGQGPEFLTYFNYEAQQDKSGLPNDRFSAERPEGSISTLTIQRTEQRDSAMYRCASSLAPRNEQYFGPGTRLTVT.

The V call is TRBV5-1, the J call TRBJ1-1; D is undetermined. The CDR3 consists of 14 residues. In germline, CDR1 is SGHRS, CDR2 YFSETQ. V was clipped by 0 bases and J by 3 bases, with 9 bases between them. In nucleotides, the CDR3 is TGCGCCAGCAGCTTGGAGTTGGGTGACACTGAAGCTTTCTTT. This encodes CASSLELGDTEAFF. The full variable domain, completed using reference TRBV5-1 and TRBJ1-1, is KAGVTQTPRYLIKTRGQQVTLSCSPISGHRSVSWYQQTPGQGLQFLFEYFSETQRNKGNFPGRFSGRQFSNSRSEMNVSTLELGDSALYLCASSLELGDTEAFFGQGTRLTVV.

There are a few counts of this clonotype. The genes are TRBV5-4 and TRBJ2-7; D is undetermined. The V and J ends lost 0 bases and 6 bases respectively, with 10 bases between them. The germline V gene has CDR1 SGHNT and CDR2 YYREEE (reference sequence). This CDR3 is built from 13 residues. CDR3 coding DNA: TGTGCCAGCAGCTTGGACTACCAGCCCGAGCAGTACTTC. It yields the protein CASSLDYQPEQYF.

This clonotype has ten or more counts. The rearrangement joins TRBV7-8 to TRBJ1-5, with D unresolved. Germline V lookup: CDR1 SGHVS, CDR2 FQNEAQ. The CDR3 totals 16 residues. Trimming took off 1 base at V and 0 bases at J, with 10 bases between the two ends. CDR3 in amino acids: CASSLVVGYSNQPQHF. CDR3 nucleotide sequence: TGTGCCAGCAGCTTAGTTGTAGGGTATAGCAATCAGCCCCAGCATTTT. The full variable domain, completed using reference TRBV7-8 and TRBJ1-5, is GAGVSQSPRYKVAKRGQDVALRCDPISGHVSLFWYQQALGQGPEFLTYFQNEAQLDKSGLPSDRFFAERPEGSVSTLKIQRTQQEDSAVYLCASSLVVGYSNQPQHFGDGTRLSIL.

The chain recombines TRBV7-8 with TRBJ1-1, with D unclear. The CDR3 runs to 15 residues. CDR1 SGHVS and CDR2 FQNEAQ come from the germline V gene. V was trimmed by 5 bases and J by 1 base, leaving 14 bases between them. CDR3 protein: CASSLYRHGNTEAFF. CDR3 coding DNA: TGTGCCAGCAGCCTCTATCGACACGGGAACACTGAAGCTTTCTTT.

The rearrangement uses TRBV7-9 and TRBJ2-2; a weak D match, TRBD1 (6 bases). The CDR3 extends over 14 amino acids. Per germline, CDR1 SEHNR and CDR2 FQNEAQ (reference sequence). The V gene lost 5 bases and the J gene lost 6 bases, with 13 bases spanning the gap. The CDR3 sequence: CASSLRTDPGELFF. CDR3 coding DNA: TGTGCCAGCAGCCTCCGGACAGACCCCGGGGAGCTGTTTTTT.

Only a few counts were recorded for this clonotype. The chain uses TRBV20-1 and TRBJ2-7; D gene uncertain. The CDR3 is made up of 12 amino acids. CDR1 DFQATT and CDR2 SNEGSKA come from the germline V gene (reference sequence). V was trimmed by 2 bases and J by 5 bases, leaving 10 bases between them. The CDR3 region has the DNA TGCAGTGCTAGACCCGGAACCCACGAGCAGTACTTC. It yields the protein CSARPGTHEQYF.

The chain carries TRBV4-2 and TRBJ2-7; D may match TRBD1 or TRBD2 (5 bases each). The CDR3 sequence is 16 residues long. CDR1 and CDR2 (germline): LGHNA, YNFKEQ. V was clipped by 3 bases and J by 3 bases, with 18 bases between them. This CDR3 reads CASSHGDDRQSYEQYF. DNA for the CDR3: TGTGCCAGCAGCCACGGGGATGACCGACAGAGCTACGAGCAGTACTTC.

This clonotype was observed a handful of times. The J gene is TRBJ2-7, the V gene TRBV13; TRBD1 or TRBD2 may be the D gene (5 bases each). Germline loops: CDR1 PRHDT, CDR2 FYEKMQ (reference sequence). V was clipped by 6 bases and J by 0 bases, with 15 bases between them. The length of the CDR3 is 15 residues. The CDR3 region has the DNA TGTGCCAGCAGAGAGAGTGGGACCGACTCCTACGAGCAGTACTTC. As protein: CASRESGTDSYEQYF.

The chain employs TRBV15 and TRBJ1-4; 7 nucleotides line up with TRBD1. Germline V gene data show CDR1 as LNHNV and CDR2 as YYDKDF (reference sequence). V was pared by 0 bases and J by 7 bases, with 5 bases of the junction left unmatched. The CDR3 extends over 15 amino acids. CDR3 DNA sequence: TGTGCCACCAGCAGAGATCAGGGGGAAGGTGAAAAACTGTTTTTT. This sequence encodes CATSRDQGEGEKLFF. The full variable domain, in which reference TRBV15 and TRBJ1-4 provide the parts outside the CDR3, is DAMVIQNPRYQVTQFGKPVTLSCSQTLNHNVMYWYQQKSSQAPKLLFHYYDKDFNNEADTPDNFQSRRPNTSFCFLDIRSPGLGDTAMYLCATSRDQGEGEKLFFGSGTQLSVL.

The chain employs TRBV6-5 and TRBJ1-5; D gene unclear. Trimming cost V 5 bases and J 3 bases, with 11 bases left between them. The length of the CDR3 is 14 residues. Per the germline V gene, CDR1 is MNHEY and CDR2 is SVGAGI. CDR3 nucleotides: TGTGCCAGCAGTGACGGGCGGAACAATCAGCCCCAGCATTTT. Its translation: CASSDGRNNQPQHF.

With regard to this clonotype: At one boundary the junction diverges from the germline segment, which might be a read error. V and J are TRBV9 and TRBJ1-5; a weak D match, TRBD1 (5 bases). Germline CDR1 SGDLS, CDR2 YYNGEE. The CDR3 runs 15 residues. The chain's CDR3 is CANSLYRQSNQPQHF. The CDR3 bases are TGTGCCAACAGCTTGTATCGACAGAGCAATCAGCCCCAGCATTTT.

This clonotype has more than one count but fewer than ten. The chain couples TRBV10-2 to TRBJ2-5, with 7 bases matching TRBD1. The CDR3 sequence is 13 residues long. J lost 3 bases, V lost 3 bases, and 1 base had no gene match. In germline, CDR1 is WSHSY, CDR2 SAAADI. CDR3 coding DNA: TGCGCCAGCAGTGACGGGACAGAAGAGACCCAGTACTTC. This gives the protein CASSDGTEETQYF.